This T cell receptor (beta chain) was recovered during a study of spatial heterogeneity in lung cancer. Study-wide context: Alpha-chain sequences were detected in numbers that were consistently lower than beta-chain sequences. Tumor-region TCR transcript counts correlated strongly with a T cell module score from matched bulk RNA-seq. Study-wide results and caveats: Tracking of tumor mutation counts was seen in expanded intratumoral alpha and beta TCR counts.

The CDR3 spans 13 residues. V was clipped by 10 bases and J by 6 bases, with 15 bases between them. CDR1 and CDR2 (germline): WNHNN, SYGVQD (reference sequence). At least ten counts were recorded for this clonotype. Its antigen remains unidentified. TCRdb passed the 5' RACE reads through MiXCR, listing each CDR3 protein once. The repertoire has about 9,200 distinct CDR3 sequences, 5% of them found once; the top ten carry roughly an eighth. Time point defined: sample taken at primary tumor resection. The 70 or so donors had untreated early-stage non-small cell lung cancer. The chain recombines TRBV10-1 with TRBJ2-2; a weak D match, TRBD2 (6 bases). The sample here was lung tumor tissue, taken at surgery. This TCR came from a female donor with early-stage non-small cell lung cancer. In DNA, the CDR3 is TGCGCCACCGGCGGTGGGGAGGCCGGGGAGCTGTTTTTT. As protein: CATGGGEAGELFF.